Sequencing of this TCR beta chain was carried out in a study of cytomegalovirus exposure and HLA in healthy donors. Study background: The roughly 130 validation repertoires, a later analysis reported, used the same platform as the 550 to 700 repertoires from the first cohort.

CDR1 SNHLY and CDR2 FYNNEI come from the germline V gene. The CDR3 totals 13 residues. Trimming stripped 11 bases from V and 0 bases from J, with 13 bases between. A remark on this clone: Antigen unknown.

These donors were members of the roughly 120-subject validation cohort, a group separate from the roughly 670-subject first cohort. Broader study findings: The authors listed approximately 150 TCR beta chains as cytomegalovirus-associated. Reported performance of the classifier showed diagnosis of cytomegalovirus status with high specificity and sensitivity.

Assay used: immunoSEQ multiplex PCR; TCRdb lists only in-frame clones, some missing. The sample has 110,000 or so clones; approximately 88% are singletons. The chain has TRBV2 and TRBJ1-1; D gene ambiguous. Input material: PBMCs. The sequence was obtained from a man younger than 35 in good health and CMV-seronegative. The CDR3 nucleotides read TGTGCCGACCTCGGACTGATGAACACTGAAGCTTTCTTT. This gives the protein CADLGLMNTEAFF.